This TCR beta chain was identified during a study of blood T cell repertoires in COVID-19. With V trimmed by 4 bases and J by 4 bases, 9 bases remained unmatched. Per the germline V gene, CDR1 is SGDLS and CDR2 is YYNGEE. The CDR3 is 17 amino acids. The table came from immunoSEQ multiplex PCR; TCRdb's copy has only in-frame clones and leaves some out. The table has around 240,000 clones, about 90% seen once. The sample taken for sequencing was PBMCs or T cells enriched from blood (not recorded which). This sequence was found in a human donor in a cohort exposed to, infected with or recovered from COVID-19 (not recorded which). The donor label of this sample is uncertain. The J gene is TRBJ2-1, the V gene TRBV9; 12 bases are a match to TRBD2. CDR3 residues: CASSPTSGTSGYNEQFF. In nucleotides, the CDR3 is TGTGCCAGCAGCCCTACCTCCGGGACTAGCGGGTACAATGAGCAGTTCTTC.